This note documents a single T cell receptor beta chain sequence. After removal of 5 bases from V and 3 bases from J, the junction contained 8 bases not matched to a gene. The CDR3 spans 15 residues. Per germline, CDR1 MNHEY and CDR2 SMNVEV (reference sequence). This sample was included in a study of T cells after yellow fever vaccination. In TCRdb, the 5' RACE reads were re-called with MiXCR into one record per CDR3 protein. The profile shows a few hundred thousand distinct CDR3 sequences, roughly 4.3% of them singletons. Source: PBMCs, taken 5 days after the yellow fever booster vaccination. The sequence derives from a man between 18 and 29 years old who received the YFV17D yellow fever vaccine. The V and J genes are TRBV27 and TRBJ2-7; 9 bases line up with TRBD2. CDR3 protein: CASSPPAGGGYEQYF. As DNA, the CDR3 is TGTGCCAGCAGTCCACCAGCGGGGGGCGGCTACGAGCAGTACTTC.